Listed below are T cell receptor beta chains from one sample, sequenced in a study of beta chain features in type 1 diabetes. Using immunoSEQ multiplex PCR, the repertoire was profiled, and TCRdb retains in-frame clones only, with some absent. The profile shows more than 100,000 clones, 7% to 10% of them singletons. Sequenced: central memory CD4+ T cells from blood. These receptors were taken from a man aged 25 to 40 with type 1 diabetes. Both conserved end residues are part of each CDR3. A D gene is named only where the DNA matches it firmly. Some rows have no size entry. The others give once, few or many, or a class for an expanded clone.

abundance	v_gene	j_gene	d_gene	CDR3nt	CDR3aa
-	TRBV11-3	TRBJ2-2	-	TGTGCCAGCAGTCCTCTTGGCGGGGACACCGGGGAGCTGTTTTTT	CASSPLGGDTGELFF
few	TRBV5-1	TRBJ1-4	TRBD1	TGCGCCAGCAGCTTGGAAGGGGGCGAAGAAAAACTGTTTTTT	CASSLEGGEEKLFF
-	TRBV2	TRBJ2-3	-	TGTGCCAGCAGTGAATCCCGAGGACAGTATACGCAGTATTTT	CASSESRGQYTQYF
-	TRBV2	TRBJ1-4	-	TGTGCCAGCAAGTATGGGGGGGATGTACTGTTTTTT	CASKYGGDVLFF
few	TRBV27	TRBJ2-3	TRBD2	TGTGCCAGCAGGGGACTAGCGGGGGATACGCAGTATTTT	CASRGLAGDTQYF
-	TRBV18	TRBJ2-5	TRBD1	TGTGCCAGCTCACCCCAAAGGGACAGTCAAGAGACCCAGTACTTC	CASSPQRDSQETQYF
-	TRBV7-2	TRBJ2-3	TRBD1	TGTGCCAGCAGCTTAGCGCTTACAGGGGGCGGCGATACGCAGTATTTT	CASSLALTGGGDTQYF
-	TRBV4-3	TRBJ1-2	-	TGCGCCAGCAGCCAAGATCAGGTGAACGGCTATGGCTACACCTTC	CASSQDQVNGYGYTF
-	TRBV7-9	TRBJ2-3	-	TGTGCCAGCACCGCCCCCACTAGCACTAGCACAGATACGCAGTATTTT	CASTAPTSTSTDTQYF
few	TRBV6-5	TRBJ2-7	-	TGTGCCAGCAGTTACTCCGCAGGGGCATCCTACGAGCAGTACTTC	CASSYSAGASYEQYF
few	TRBV9	TRBJ2-1	TRBD2	TGTGCCAGCAGCGTAAGCGGGGTACGTCCCAATGAGCAGTTCTTC	CASSVSGVRPNEQFF
few	TRBV18	TRBJ2-1	TRBD2	TGTGCCAGCTCACCACCGAACAGCGGGGGGCGCAATGAGCAGTTCTTC	CASSPPNSGGRNEQFF
-	TRBV18	TRBJ2-1	TRBD2	TGTGCCAGCTCACCAGGACTAGCGGGGGACAATGAGCAGTTCTTC	CASSPGLAGDNEQFF
few	TRBV2	TRBJ2-7	TRBD1	TGTGCCAGCAGCAGGGGACAGTCCTACGAGCAGTACTTC	CASSRGQSYEQYF
-	TRBV25-1	TRBJ2-7	-	TGTGCCAGCAGCTCCTACGAGCAGTACTTC	CASSSYEQYF
-	TRBV21-1	TRBJ2-1	-	TGTGCCAGCAGCACACGTCTCGGACAGTACTACAATGAGCAGTTCTTC	CASSTRLGQYYNEQFF
-	TRBV6-5	TRBJ1-5	TRBD1	TGTGCCAGCAGGCGAACCGGGACAGGGTATCAGCCCCAGCATTTT	CASRRTGTGYQPQHF
-	TRBV5-4	TRBJ1-1	TRBD1	TGTGCCAGCAGCTTGGTTTCGGGACAGGGGAACACTGAAGCTTTCTTT	CASSLVSGQGNTEAFF
-	TRBV19	TRBJ1-2	TRBD1	TGTGCCAGCCAGGGGGACAGCTATGGCTACACCTTC	CASQGDSYGYTF
few	TRBV28	TRBJ2-7	-	TGTGCCAGCAGTTTTAAATTAGAGCAGTACTTC	CASSFKLEQYF
-	TRBV7-2	TRBJ1-6	-	TGTGCCAGCAGCTTAAGACAGTATAATTCACCCCTCCACTTT	CASSLRQYNSPLHF
few	TRBV13	TRBJ2-7	-	TGTGTCCTGATCGAGCACGAGCAGTACTTC	CVLIEHEQYF
-	TRBV27	TRBJ1-2	-	TGTGCCAGCAGCTACGACTTTTCGGGGAGACGAGGCTACACCTTC	CASSYDFSGRRGYTF
many	TRBV29-1	TRBJ1-1	TRBD1	TGCAGCGTTGAAGGTTTACAGGGGGCAAGGACTGAAGCTTTCTTT	CSVEGLQGARTEAFF
few	TRBV2	TRBJ2-3	TRBD2	TGTGCCAGCAGTGAGTCCCTAGCGGGGTCTACGCAGTATTTT	CASSESLAGSTQYF
-	TRBV9	TRBJ1-2	-	TGTGCCAGCAGCGTAGACAGGACTGGCTACACCTTC	CASSVDRTGYTF
-	TRBV19	TRBJ1-5	TRBD1	TGTGCCAGTAACCGACAGGGGCTGGGCAATCAGCCCCAGCATTTT	CASNRQGLGNQPQHF
few	TRBV6-5	TRBJ2-7	-	TGTGCCAGCAGTTACTCGGTCTCCCAGGGCTCCTACGAGCAGTACTTC	CASSYSVSQGSYEQYF
-	TRBV7-2	TRBJ2-5	TRBD2	TGTGCCAGCAGCTTCGGGACTAGCGGGGGCCAAGAGACCCAGTACTTC	CASSFGTSGGQETQYF
-	TRBV29-1	TRBJ1-2	TRBD1	TGCAGCGTTTGGACAGGCCTTGGGGGCTACACCTTC	CSVWTGLGGYTF
-	TRBV6-1	TRBJ2-2	TRBD2	TGTGCCAGCAGCGATAGCGGGGGGGCAACCGGGGAGCTGTTTTTT	CASSDSGGATGELFF
-	TRBV7-9	TRBJ2-7	TRBD2	TGTGCCAGCAGCATCGGGGCTAGCGGGGCCTCCTACGAGCAGTACTTC	CASSIGASGASYEQYF
few	TRBV6-5	TRBJ2-7	TRBD1	TGTGCCAGCAGTTACGCCCCTCCGGGGACAGGGCGCGAGCAGTACTTC	CASSYAPPGTGREQYF
-	TRBV5-1	TRBJ2-6	TRBD1	TGCGCCAGCAGCCAAACGACAGGGGGAGGCTCTGGGGCCAACGTCCTGACTTTC	CASSQTTGGGSGANVLTF
-	TRBV4-3	TRBJ2-3	-	TGCGCCAGCAGCCAAGAGGGGCGGGACGGGGATACGCAGTATTTT	CASSQEGRDGDTQYF
-	TRBV5-6	TRBJ1-5	-	TGTGCCAGCAGCTTGTTCTGGGGCAGGCAGCCCCAGCATTTT	CASSLFWGRQPQHF
few	TRBV30	TRBJ2-1	TRBD2	TGTGCCTGGAGCCCACTAGCGGGGGGGTTCAAGTTCTTC	CAWSPLAGGFKFF
-	TRBV19	TRBJ2-3	-	TGTGCCAGTACTTCACTAGCAAGCACAGATACGCAGTATTTT	CASTSLASTDTQYF
-	TRBV28	TRBJ2-3	TRBD2	TGTGCCAGCAGTTCTAGCGGGGGCCCAGATACGCAGTATTTT	CASSSSGGPDTQYF
few	TRBV29-1	TRBJ1-2	-	TGCAGCGTTGAGAGGGGGAAGGGAGACTATGGCTACACCTTC	CSVERGKGDYGYTF
-	TRBV4-2	TRBJ1-5	TRBD1	TGTGCCAGCAGCCAAGATGTGGCGGGACAGGGACGTCAGCCCCAGCATTTT	CASSQDVAGQGRQPQHF
few	TRBV7-9	TRBJ1-6	-	TGTGCCAGCAGCTTACGGGGGAATTCACCCCTCCACTTT	CASSLRGNSPLHF
few	TRBV5-1	TRBJ2-1	-	TGCGCCAGCAGCTTGGAGCCCGGTTCTCACAATGAGCAGTTCTTC	CASSLEPGSHNEQFF
few	TRBV5-6	TRBJ2-3	TRBD2	TGTGCCAGCAGCCCTCCGGGGGGTGCGCAGTATTTT	CASSPPGGAQYF
-	TRBV5-1	TRBJ2-1	TRBD2	TGCGCCAGCAGCTTGGCGGGACTAGCGGGGATGAATGAGCAGTTCTTC	CASSLAGLAGMNEQFF
few	TRBV6-6	TRBJ2-3	-	TGTGCCAGCCAAAAACGAGGCACAGATACGCAGTATTTT	CASQKRGTDTQYF
few	TRBV6-5	TRBJ1-5	-	TGTGCCAGCAGGAGGGCGGCGGGACTAGTGGCCCAGCATTTT	CASRRAAGLVAQHF
few	TRBV12-5	TRBJ2-7	TRBD1	TGTGCTAGTGGTTCGGACAGGCAAGACTACGAGCAGTACTTC	CASGSDRQDYEQYF
-	TRBV13	TRBJ2-7	TRBD2	TGTGCCAGCAGCGACTCTCGCGGGGGGGGATACGAGCAGTACTTC	CASSDSRGGGYEQYF
-	TRBV7-3	TRBJ1-1	-	TGTGCCAGCAGCTTGGGGGGGCAGAACACTGAAGCTTTCTTT	CASSLGGQNTEAFF
few	TRBV29-1	TRBJ2-3	TRBD2	TGCAGCGTAGGGAGCGGGGGCGCAAAAGGGGATACGCAGTATTTT	CSVGSGGAKGDTQYF